These 11 T cell receptor beta chains originate from one sample sequenced in a study of beta chain features in type 1 diabetes. The isolated RNA, all of it, was reverse transcribed, so expressed TCRB transcripts were what got sequenced. Sequenced by immunoSEQ multiplex PCR; TCRdb stores in-frame clones only, minus some. The sample lists 300,000 to 450,000 clones; around a tenth were seen once. Study-level points and caveats: The study found moderately but significantly shorter TCRB CDR3s in all four CD4+ subsets of Type 1 diabetes patients.

No antigen is known for these receptors. Material: central memory CD4+ T cells from blood. All receptors derive from a man younger than 40 with type 1 diabetes.

The chain links TRBV5-1 to TRBJ2-2; D unresolved. CDR3 length equals 15 residues. Trimming removed 0 bases at V and 3 bases at J, with 9 bases between. Germline V gives CDR1 SGHRS, CDR2 YFSETQ. The CDR3: CASSLGNSDTGELFF. CDR3 nucleotide sequence: TGCGCCAGCAGCTTGGGGAACTCGGACACCGGGGAGCTGTTTTTT.

This clone was observed a few times. This rearrangement joins TRBV28 to TRBJ2-6; TRBD1 agrees at 10 bases. V shed 4 bases, J shed 4 bases, and the junction held 1 base outside the gene matches. Germline V gives CDR1 MDHEN, CDR2 SYDVKM. This CDR3 comprises 15 residues. The DNA for the CDR3 is TGTGCCAGCAGTTCGACAGGGGGCGGGGCCAACGTCCTGACTTTC. Residues: CASSSTGGGANVLTF. Supplemented by reference TRBV28 and TRBJ2-6, the full variable domain reads DVKVTQSSRYLVKRTGEKVFLECVQDMDHENMFWYRQDPGLGLRLIYFSYDVKMKEKGDIPEGYSVSREKKERFSLILESASTNQTSMYLCASSSTGGGANVLTFGAGSRLTVL.

The genes are TRBV30 and TRBJ1-1, with D hard to call. Germline V lookup: CDR1 GTSNPN, CDR2 SVGIG (reference sequence). This CDR3 has 13 residues. Trimming took off 3 bases at V and 7 bases at J, with 15 bases between the two ends. The CDR3 bases are TGTGCCTGGAGCCAATTCGGGCCCCATGAAGCTTTCTTT. The encoded protein is CAWSQFGPHEAFF.

This clone appeared many times. The rearrangement joins TRBV19 to TRBJ1-1; D is undetermined. The CDR3 runs 15 residues. Germline V gives CDR1 LNHDA, CDR2 SQIVND (reference sequence). Trimming left V 5 bases short and J 0 bases short, with 13 bases between. The CDR3 nucleotides read TGTGCCAGTAGTCTGTCACAGATGATGAACACTGAAGCTTTCTTT. Protein sequence: CASSLSQMMNTEAFF.

This clone was recorded many times. This CDR3 is also generated by other DNA sequences in the sample. This chain uses TRBV5-4 with TRBJ2-3; TRBD2 agrees at 11 bases. There are 17 residues in the CDR3. The ends lost 1 base at V and 0 bases at J; junction bases unmatched: 4. The germline gives CDR1 SGHNT, CDR2 YYREEE (reference sequence). Here the CDR3 reads CASSLRLAGTSTDTQYF. The CDR3 nucleotides are TGTGCCAGCAGCTTGCGACTAGCGGGAACTAGCACAGATACGCAGTATTTT.

This rearrangement joins TRBV6-6 to TRBJ1-2; D gene unclear. The germline V gene has CDR1 MNHNY and CDR2 SVGAGI (reference sequence). This CDR3 has 11 amino acids. V was shortened by 5 bases and J by 8 bases, with 9 bases between the two germline ends. CDR3 protein: CASSPPPGYTF. In DNA form, the CDR3 reads TGTGCCAGCAGTCCCCCACCCGGCTACACCTTC.

Only a few counts were recorded for this clone. The CDR3 nucleotides are TGTGCCAGCAGCCAAGAAGGCGGCTGGAATACAGATACGCAGTATTTT. Encoded protein: CASSQEGGWNTDTQYF. V gene TRBV4-2 combines with J gene TRBJ2-3; D is unresolved. The CDR3 sequence is 16 residues long. With 0 bases removed from V and 3 bases from J, the gap between germline ends came to 13 bases. Germline-derived CDR1 and CDR2 are LGHNA and YNFKEQ.

The rearrangement uses TRBV6-6 and TRBJ2-2, with unresolved D. V lost 7 bases to trimming and J lost 7 bases, with 7 bases between them. There are 11 residues in the CDR3. In germline, CDR1 is MNHNY, CDR2 SVGAGI (reference sequence). CDR3 in DNA: TGTGCCAGCATCAGTAACGGGGAGCTGTTTTTT. It specifies CASISNGELFF.

The V gene is TRBV7-2, the J gene TRBJ2-4, with 7 bases fitting TRBD1. With V trimmed by 8 bases and J by 2 bases, 12 bases remained unmatched. CDR1 and CDR2 from the germline V gene are SGHTA and FQGNSA. The CDR3 is 16 residues long. The CDR3 here is CASQPTGARSKNIQYF. The CDR3 DNA reads TGTGCCAGCCAGCCAACAGGGGCCAGGTCCAAAAACATTCAGTACTTC.

The gene calls are TRBV5-6 and TRBJ2-1, with TRBD2 identical over 11 bases. Germline values: CDR1 SGHDT, CDR2 YYEEEE. The CDR3 spans 16 residues. J gave up 7 bases and V 4 bases, and 10 bases lay outside the gene matches. CDR3 protein: CASSTLAGGPRNEQFF. The DNA for the CDR3 is TGTGCCAGCAGCACCTTAGCGGGAGGGCCTCGGAATGAGCAGTTCTTC.

Many counts were recorded for this clone. The rearrangement uses TRBV2 and TRBJ1-4; D gene ambiguous. With 5 bases removed from V and 8 bases from J, the gap between germline ends came to 9 bases. CDR3 length: 12 amino acids. Per the germline V gene, CDR1 is SNHLY and CDR2 is FYNNEI. The CDR3 nucleotides read TGTGCCAGCAGTCGGACGTCGGAAAAACTGTTTTTT. Amino acid sequence: CASSRTSEKLFF.